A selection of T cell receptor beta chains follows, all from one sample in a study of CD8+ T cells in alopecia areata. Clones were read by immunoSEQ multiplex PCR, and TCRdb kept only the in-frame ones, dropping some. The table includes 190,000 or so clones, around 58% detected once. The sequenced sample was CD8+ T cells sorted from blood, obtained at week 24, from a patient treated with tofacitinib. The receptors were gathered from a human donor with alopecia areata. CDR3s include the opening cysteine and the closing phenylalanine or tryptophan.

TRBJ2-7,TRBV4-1,CASSHTGPTLTTYYEQYF
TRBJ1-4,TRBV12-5,CASEGVPGEKLFF
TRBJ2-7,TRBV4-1,CASSQVSLREQYF
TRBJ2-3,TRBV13,CASSPTQADTQYF
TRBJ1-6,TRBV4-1,CASSQDFAERNSPLHF
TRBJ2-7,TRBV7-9,CASSSRSYEQYF
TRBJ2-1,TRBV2,CASRGGSSYNEQFF
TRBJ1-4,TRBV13,CASSLGRATNEKLFF
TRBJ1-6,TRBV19,CASTTGLLSPLHF
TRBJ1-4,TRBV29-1,CSVAGSSATNEKLFF
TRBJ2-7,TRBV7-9,CASSLAGGNYEQYF
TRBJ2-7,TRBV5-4,CASSLVGGGSHYSYEQYF
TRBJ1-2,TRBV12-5,CASGLGTGTGGDGYTF
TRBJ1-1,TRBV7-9,CASSFRQGDEAFF
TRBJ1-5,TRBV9,CASSESGNQPQHF
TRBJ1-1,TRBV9,CASSVRQAMNTEAFF
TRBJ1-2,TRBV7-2,CASSLAGGIVDTF
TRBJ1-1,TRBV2,CASSAADRGTEAFF
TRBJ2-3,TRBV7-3,CASSSTGGSTDTQYF
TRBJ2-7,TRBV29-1,CSVQRQSPGEQYF
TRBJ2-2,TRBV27,CASYATAEGIGELFF
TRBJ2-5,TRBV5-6,CASSFIGGGRETQYF
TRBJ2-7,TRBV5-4,CASSLLASGGSYEQYF
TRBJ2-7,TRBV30,CAWSGSYEQYF
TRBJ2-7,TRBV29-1,CSVEMGASYEQYF
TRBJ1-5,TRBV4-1,CASSPGTDQPQHF
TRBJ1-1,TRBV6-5,CASSTGDTEAFF
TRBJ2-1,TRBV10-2,CASEYGDNEQFF
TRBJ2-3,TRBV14,CASSLGLMPVADTQYF
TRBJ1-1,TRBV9,CASSEGGGMNTEAFF
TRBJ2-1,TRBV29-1,CSPSLGTGVYNEQFF
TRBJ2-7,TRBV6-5,CASSFSGGYEQYF
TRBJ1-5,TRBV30,CAWSVPTGSNQPQHF
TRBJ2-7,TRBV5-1,CASSNSYEQYF
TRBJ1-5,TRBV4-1,CASSQVFPQTVQPQHF
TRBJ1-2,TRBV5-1,CASSPGYGYTF
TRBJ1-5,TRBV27,CASSYSGGTQPQHF
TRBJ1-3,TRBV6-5,CASSVSGGGGNTIYF
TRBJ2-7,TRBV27,CASSLSTGNYEQYF
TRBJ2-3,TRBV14,CASRLTGTQYF
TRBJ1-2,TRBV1,CTSKGTYGYTF
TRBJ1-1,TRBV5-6,CASSFGAGTEAFF